The 19 T cell receptor beta chains below come from one sample, sequenced in a study of blood T cell repertoires in COVID-19 (dated by TCRdb to 2018 to 2021). Libraries came from the immunoSEQ multiplex PCR assay. TCRdb took over this immuneACCESS table, retaining in-frame rearrangements with V and J assigned. Such tables are incomplete; in checked studies, under half of the missing clones stem from an unresolved V gene, and the remainder is unexplained. In this sample the table shows roughly 52,000 clones, approximately 85% of which occur a single time. The leading ten clones occupy approximately 12% of the sample. Sequenced: peripheral blood. The source of these receptors is a human donor in a cohort sampled during active COVID-19.

The rearrangement links TRBV6-5 to TRBJ2-7; 11 positions agree with TRBD1. The CDR3 loop spans 15 amino acids. Trimming at V came to 0 bases and at J to 5 bases, leaving 3 bases not matched to a gene. CDR1 MNHEY and CDR2 SVGAGI come from the germline V gene. The CDR3 DNA reads TGTGCCAGCAGTTACTCGGGACAGGGGGAGAACGAGCAGTACTTC. Protein: CASSYSGQGENEQYF.

The chain carries TRBV18 and TRBJ1-1; D is unresolved. The V and J ends lost 2 bases and 0 bases respectively, with 13 bases between them. CDR3 length: 16 amino acids. Germline values: CDR1 KGHSH, CDR2 LQKENI. DNA of the CDR3: TGTGCCAGCTCACCAATGGACTTAGGCATGAACACTGAAGCTTTCTTT. Protein: CASSPMDLGMNTEAFF. The variable domain in full, with the rest retrieved from reference TRBV18 and TRBJ1-1, is NAGVMQNPRHLVRRRGQEARLRCSPMKGHSHVYWYRQLPEEGLKFMVYLQKENIIDESGMPKERFSAEFPKEGPSILRIQQVVRGDSAAYFCASSPMDLGMNTEAFFGQGTRLTVV.

This chain joins TRBV30 and TRBJ1-4, with D possibly being TRBD1 (6 bases). The CDR3 covers 14 residues. Trimming removed 2 bases from V and 7 bases from J, with 14 bases in between. Germline V gene lookup returns CDR1 GTSNPN and CDR2 SVGIG (reference sequence). This CDR3 is CAWSTGRGGEKLFF. CDR3 nucleotides: TGTGCCTGGAGTACAGGGAGAGGAGGTGAAAAACTGTTTTTT.

This chain joins TRBV27 and TRBJ2-7; TRBD1 agrees at 7 bases. CDR1 is MNHEY and CDR2 is SMNVEV in the germline V gene (reference sequence). The V gene end was trimmed by 2 bases and the J gene end by 5 bases; junction bases not matched to a gene: 3. This CDR3 contains 13 residues. In DNA form, the CDR3 reads TGTGCCAGCAGTTTACGGCAGGGGGACGAGCAGTACTTC. As protein: CASSLRQGDEQYF.

In its sample, this clone was seen a few times. The V and J genes are TRBV7-9 and TRBJ2-2; 7 bases line up with TRBD1. Germline assignment: CDR1 SEHNR and CDR2 FQNEAQ (reference sequence). Trimming at V came to 3 bases and at J to 4 bases, leaving 2 bases not matched to a gene. This CDR3 contains 14 residues. DNA of the CDR3: TGTGCCAGCAGCTTGACAGGGACCACCGGGGAGCTGTTTTTT. Protein: CASSLTGTTGELFF.

The V call is TRBV27, the J call TRBJ1-1, with 8 positions matching TRBD1. The trim removed 5 bases at V and 4 bases at J, leaving 6 bases unmatched. The CDR3 runs to 14 residues. CDR1 and CDR2 (germline): MNHEY, SMNVEV (reference sequence). CDR3 loop: CASSTTGVSTEAFF. The CDR3 DNA is TGTGCCAGCAGTACGACAGGGGTTAGCACTGAAGCTTTCTTT.

CDR3 sequence: CSVVFRTSGRLTYNEQFF. For the CDR3, the DNA is TGCAGCGTTGTTTTTCGGACTAGCGGGAGGTTGACCTACAATGAGCAGTTCTTC. The rearrangement joins TRBV29-1 to TRBJ2-1; TRBD2 agrees at 14 bases. The CDR3 runs to 18 residues. The V segment lost 4 bases and the J segment 2 bases; nucleotides outside the gene matches: 10. Germline CDR1 reads SQVTM; CDR2 reads ANQGSEA.

This chain connects TRBV29-1 to TRBJ1-2; perhaps TRBD1 as D (5 bases). V was shortened by 6 bases and J by 3 bases, with 14 bases between the two germline ends. The CDR3 sequence is 13 residues long. Germline lookup yields CDR1 SQVTM and CDR2 ANQGSEA. The CDR3 nucleotides are TGCAGCGTAGGCGAGAAGACAGACTATGGCTACACCTTC. Its translation is CSVGEKTDYGYTF.

In its sample, this clone was seen a few times. The rearrangement links TRBV5-4 to TRBJ2-2; perhaps TRBD2 as D (6 bases). The germline V gene encodes CDR1 SGHNT and CDR2 YYREEE (reference sequence). There are 16 residues in the CDR3. V lost 4 bases to trimming and J lost 1 base, with 14 bases between them. The CDR3 here is CASSPEGWGNTGELFF. DNA of the CDR3: TGTGCCAGCAGCCCGGAGGGTTGGGGGAACACCGGGGAGCTGTTTTTT.

J is TRBJ2-3 and V is TRBV19; 12 nucleotides line up with TRBD2. This CDR3 region has 16 residues. Germline CDR1 LNHDA, CDR2 SQIVND (reference sequence). Trimming removed 5 bases from V and 2 bases from J; junction bases left unmatched: 5. The CDR3 coding sequence is TGTGCCAGTAGTCCCCGGACTAGCGGGATCACAGATACGCAGTATTTT. Amino acids: CASSPRTSGITDTQYF. The variable domain in full, completed from reference TRBV19 and TRBJ2-3, reads DGGITQSPKYLFRKEGQNVTLSCEQNLNHDAMYWYRQDPGQGLRLIYYSQIVNDFQKGDIAEGYSVSREKKESFPLTVTSAQKNPTAFYLCASSPRTSGITDTQYFGPGTRLTVL.

V and J are TRBV7-3 and TRBJ2-1, with D tentatively TRBD2 (6 bases). CDR1 is SGHTA, CDR2 FQGTGA, per germline. This CDR3 region has 13 residues. Trimming removed 5 bases at V and 12 bases at J, with 17 bases between. The CDR3 reads CASSPYAGTGQFF. The DNA of the CDR3 is TGTGCCAGCAGCCCCTACGCGGGGACCGGGCAGTTCTTC.

The chain recombines TRBV28 with TRBJ1-5; 8 bases map to TRBD1. J was trimmed by 8 bases and V by 5 bases; bases with no gene match: 5. The CDR3 totals 13 residues. In germline, CDR1 is MDHEN, CDR2 SYDVKM. CDR3 nucleotides: TGTGCCAGCAGTCGTGACAGGGGAGAGCCCCAGCATTTT. It yields the protein CASSRDRGEPQHF. The entire variable domain, with the rest obtained from reference TRBV28 and TRBJ1-5, is as follows: DVKVTQSSRYLVKRTGEKVFLECVQDMDHENMFWYRQDPGLGLRLIYFSYDVKMKEKGDIPEGYSVSREKKERFSLILESASTNQTSMYLCASSRDRGEPQHFGDGTRLSIL.

The chain joins TRBV27 to TRBJ2-3, with TRBD2 identical over 15 bases. The CDR3 covers 16 residues. With V trimmed by 4 bases and J by 4 bases, 3 bases remained unmatched. The germline CDR1 and CDR2 sequences are MNHEY and SMNVEV (reference sequence). This chain's CDR3 is CASSWTSGRAADTQYF. CDR3 DNA: TGTGCCAGCAGTTGGACTAGCGGGAGGGCCGCAGATACGCAGTATTTT.

The chain combines TRBV19 with TRBJ2-3; D is unclear. Germline V lookup: CDR1 LNHDA, CDR2 SQIVND (reference sequence). The CDR3 is 15 residues long. Trimming shortened V by 5 bases and J by 1 base, and 13 bases separated the two germline ends. The CDR3 loop reads CASSPGLAGTDTQYF. In nucleotides, the CDR3 is TGTGCCAGTAGTCCCGGCCTTGCGGGCACAGATACGCAGTATTTT. The complete variable domain, with remaining parts taken from reference TRBV19 and TRBJ2-3, reads DGGITQSPKYLFRKEGQNVTLSCEQNLNHDAMYWYRQDPGQGLRLIYYSQIVNDFQKGDIAEGYSVSREKKESFPLTVTSAQKNPTAFYLCASSPGLAGTDTQYFGPGTRLTVL.

The rearrangement links TRBV14 to TRBJ2-1, with TRBD1 matching over 9 bases. Trimming took 0 bases from V and 7 from J; bases not matched to a gene: 13. Germline CDR1 and CDR2: SGHDN and FVKESK. This CDR3 comprises 18 residues. The CDR3 region has the DNA TGTGCCAGCAGCCAAGAAGGGGTCGTGACAGGGGGGTGGAATGAGCAGTTCTTC. Translated: CASSQEGVVTGGWNEQFF.

CDR3 sequence reads: CASSSRGLNEKLFF. The CDR3 DNA reads TGTGCCAGCAGCTCCAGGGGGCTCAATGAAAAACTGTTTTTT. The rearrangement links TRBV27 to TRBJ1-4, with TRBD1 matching 8 bases. V dropped 6 bases and J dropped 5; count of bases not matched to a gene: 5. In germline, CDR1 is MNHEY, CDR2 SMNVEV (reference sequence). This CDR3 has 14 residues.

The V gene is TRBV25-1, the J gene TRBJ2-1; 10 nucleotides agree with TRBD2. The CDR3 covers 17 residues. J lost 5 bases, V lost 2 bases, and 9 bases had no gene match. Germline V gene sequence: CDR1 MGHDK, CDR2 SYGVNS. This CDR3 is CASSEVAGLATDNEQFF. The DNA for the CDR3 is TGTGCCAGCAGTGAAGTTGCGGGACTAGCGACAGACAATGAGCAGTTCTTC.

V gene TRBV19 combines with J gene TRBJ2-1; D is unresolved. Germline V CDR1 and CDR2: LNHDA, SQIVND (reference sequence). V dropped 4 bases and J dropped 0 bases, with 16 bases sitting between them. This CDR3 region has 17 residues. CDR3 sequence: CASSTRNSAGSYNEQFF. CDR3 sequence (DNA): TGTGCCAGTAGTACCAGGAATTCGGCTGGCTCCTACAATGAGCAGTTCTTC.

The chain joins TRBV7-2 to TRBJ2-7; maybe TRBD1 (6 bases). CDR1 SGHTA and CDR2 FQGNSA come from the germline V gene. The CDR3 contains 15 residues. V was trimmed by 5 bases and J by 0 bases, leaving 14 bases between them. CDR3 sequence: CASSQGLAFSYEQYF. In DNA form, the CDR3 reads TGTGCCAGCAGCCAGGGGCTGGCTTTCTCCTACGAGCAGTACTTC. The full variable domain, completed using reference TRBV7-2 and TRBJ2-7, is GAGVSQSPSNKVTEKGKDVELRCDPISGHTALYWYRQSLGQGLEFLIYFQGNSAPDKSGLPSDRFSAERTGGSVSTLTIQRTQQEDSAVYLCASSQGLAFSYEQYFGPGTRLTVT.